Sequencing of this TCR beta chain was carried out in a study of blood T cell repertoires in COVID-19. The overall study: Nucleic acid was either cDNA or gDNA, and it came from T cells, B-cell-depleted T cells, or PBMCs.

Assay used: immunoSEQ multiplex PCR; TCRdb lists only in-frame clones, some missing. The table has about 49,000 clones, 80% to 85% seen once. J gave up 4 bases and V 4 bases, and 9 bases lay outside the gene matches. CDR1 and CDR2 (germline): LGHNA, YNFKEQ. The CDR3 extends over 15 amino acids. The sequence derives from a man in his fifties with acute or convalescent COVID-19. The sequenced material came from peripheral blood. The chain recombines TRBV4-2 with TRBJ1-2; 7 bases map to TRBD1. The CDR3 loop is CASSLEEGAGYGYTF. The CDR3 nucleotides read TGTGCCAGCAGCCTCGAGGAGGGGGCGGGCTATGGCTACACCTTC.